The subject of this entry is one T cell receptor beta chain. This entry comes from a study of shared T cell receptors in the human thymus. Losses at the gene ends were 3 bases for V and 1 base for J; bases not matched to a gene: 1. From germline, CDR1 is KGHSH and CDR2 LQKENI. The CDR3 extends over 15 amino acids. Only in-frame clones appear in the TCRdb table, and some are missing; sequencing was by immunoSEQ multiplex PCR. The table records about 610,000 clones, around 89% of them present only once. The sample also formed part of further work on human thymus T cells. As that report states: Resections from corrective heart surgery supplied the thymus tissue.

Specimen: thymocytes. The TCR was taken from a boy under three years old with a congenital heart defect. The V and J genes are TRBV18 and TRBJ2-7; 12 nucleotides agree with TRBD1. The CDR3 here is CASSPGQGASYEQYF. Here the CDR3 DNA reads TGTGCCAGCTCACCGGGACAGGGGGCATCCTACGAGCAGTACTTC. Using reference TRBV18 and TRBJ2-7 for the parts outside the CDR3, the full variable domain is NAGVMQNPRHLVRRRGQEARLRCSPMKGHSHVYWYRQLPEEGLKFMVYLQKENIIDESGMPKERFSAEFPKEGPSILRIQQVVRGDSAAYFCASSPGQGASYEQYFGPGTRLTVT.